This T cell receptor beta chain was identified in a study of shared clonotypes between healthy human individuals. Overall study context: A couple of female and a few male donors aged 18 to 49 were enrolled. The study's findings and limits: Among donors, the sharing of clonotypes was expected to be influenced by sequencing depth.

Samples underwent the assay at deep level. Sequencing was performed with immunoSEQ multiplex PCR; in TCRdb, only in-frame clones are kept and a portion is missing. The top ten hold about an eighth of the sample, which has fewer than 650,000 clones, 76% seen once. Those who donated, Caucasian adults without exception, all lived in Nashville, Tennessee. A note on this clone: Its antigen is currently unknown.

CDR1 is SNHLY and CDR2 is FYNNEI in the germline V gene. Trimming took 6 bases from V and 3 from J, leaving 15 bases between them. The CDR3 has 15 amino acids. This TCR derives from a woman in her thirties or forties in good health. Some clones in this sample may be carry-over from other donors' samples. The chain couples TRBV2 to TRBJ1-5, with a weak D call TRBD1 (5 bases). Sequenced: PBMCs. The CDR3 loop reads CASSGGDLNNQPQHF. The CDR3 region has the DNA TGTGCCAGCAGCGGGGGGGACTTAAACAATCAGCCCCAGCATTTT.